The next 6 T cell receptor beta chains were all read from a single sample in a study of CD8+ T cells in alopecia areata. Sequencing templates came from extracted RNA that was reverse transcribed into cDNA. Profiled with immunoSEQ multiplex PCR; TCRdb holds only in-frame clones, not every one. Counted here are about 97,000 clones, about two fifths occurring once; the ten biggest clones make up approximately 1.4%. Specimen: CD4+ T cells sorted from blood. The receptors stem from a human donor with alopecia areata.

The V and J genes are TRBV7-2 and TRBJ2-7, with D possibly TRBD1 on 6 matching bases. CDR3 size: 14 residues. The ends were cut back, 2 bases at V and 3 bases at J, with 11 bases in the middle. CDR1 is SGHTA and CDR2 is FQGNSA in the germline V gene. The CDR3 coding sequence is TGTGCCAGCAGCTTAAGGGCCAGGGGCTACGAGCAGTACTTC. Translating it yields CASSLRARGYEQYF.

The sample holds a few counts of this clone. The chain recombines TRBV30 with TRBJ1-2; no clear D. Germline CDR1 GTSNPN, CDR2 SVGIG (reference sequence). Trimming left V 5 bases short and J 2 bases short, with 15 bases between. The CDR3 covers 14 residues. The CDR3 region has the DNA TGTGCCTGGGAGCCTCCTTTAGAAAACTATGGCTACACCTTC. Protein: CAWEPPLENYGYTF. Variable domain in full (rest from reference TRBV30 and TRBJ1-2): SQTIHQWPATLVQPVGSPLSLECTVEGTSNPNLYWYRQAAGRGLQLLFYSVGIGQISSEVPQNLSASRPQDRQFILSSKKLLLSDSGFYLCAWEPPLENYGYTFGSGTRLTVV.

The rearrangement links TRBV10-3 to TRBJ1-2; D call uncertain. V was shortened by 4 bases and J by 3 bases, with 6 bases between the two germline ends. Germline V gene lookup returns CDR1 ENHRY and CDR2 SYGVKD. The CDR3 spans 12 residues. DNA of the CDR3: TGTGCCATCAGTGGAAGCTACTATGGCTACACCTTC. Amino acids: CAISGSYYGYTF.

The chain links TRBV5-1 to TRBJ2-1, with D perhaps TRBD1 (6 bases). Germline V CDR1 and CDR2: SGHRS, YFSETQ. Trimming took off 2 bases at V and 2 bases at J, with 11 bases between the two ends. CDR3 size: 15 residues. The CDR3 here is CASSFIQGPYNEQFF. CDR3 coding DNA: TGCGCCAGCAGCTTTATACAGGGTCCCTACAATGAGCAGTTCTTC.

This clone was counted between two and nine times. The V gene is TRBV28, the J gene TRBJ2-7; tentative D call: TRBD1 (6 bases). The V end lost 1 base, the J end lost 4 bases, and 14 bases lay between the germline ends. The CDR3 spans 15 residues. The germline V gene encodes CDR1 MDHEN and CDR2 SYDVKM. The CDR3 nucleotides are TGTGCCAGCAGTTTATTGGACAGCAGGGGTTACGAGCAGTACTTC. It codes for CASSLLDSRGYEQYF.

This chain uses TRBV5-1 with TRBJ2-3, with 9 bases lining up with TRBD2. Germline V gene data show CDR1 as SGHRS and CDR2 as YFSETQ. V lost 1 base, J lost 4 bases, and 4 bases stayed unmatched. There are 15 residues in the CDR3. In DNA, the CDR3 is TGCGCCAGCAGCTTGAGAGCGGGAGGAGCAGATACGCAGTATTTT. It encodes CASSLRAGGADTQYF.